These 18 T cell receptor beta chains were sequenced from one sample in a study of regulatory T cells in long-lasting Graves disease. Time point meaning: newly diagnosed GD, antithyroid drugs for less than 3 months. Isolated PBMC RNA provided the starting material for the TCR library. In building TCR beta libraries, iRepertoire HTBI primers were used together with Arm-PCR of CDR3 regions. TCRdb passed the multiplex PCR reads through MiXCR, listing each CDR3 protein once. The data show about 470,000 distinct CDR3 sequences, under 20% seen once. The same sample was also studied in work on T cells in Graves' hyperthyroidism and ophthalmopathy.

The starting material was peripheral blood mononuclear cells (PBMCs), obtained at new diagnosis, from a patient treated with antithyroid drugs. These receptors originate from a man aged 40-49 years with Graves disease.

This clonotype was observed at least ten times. CDR3 coding DNA: TGTGCCAGCAGCCGAGCCGGGACTAGAGCTTACAATGAGCAGTTCTTC. Protein product: CASSRAGTRAYNEQFF. J is TRBJ2-1 and V is TRBV7-2; 8 positions match TRBD2. Losses at the gene ends were 5 bases for V and 4 bases for J; bases not matched to a gene: 10. Germline loops: CDR1 SGHTA, CDR2 FQGNSA. The CDR3 totals 16 residues.

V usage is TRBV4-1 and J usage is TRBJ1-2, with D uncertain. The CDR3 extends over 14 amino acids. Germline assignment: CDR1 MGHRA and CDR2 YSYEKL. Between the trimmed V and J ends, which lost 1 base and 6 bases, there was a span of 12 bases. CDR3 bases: TGCGCCAGCAGCCAAGTTGGCGGGCAGGATGGCTACACCTTC. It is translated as CASSQVGGQDGYTF.

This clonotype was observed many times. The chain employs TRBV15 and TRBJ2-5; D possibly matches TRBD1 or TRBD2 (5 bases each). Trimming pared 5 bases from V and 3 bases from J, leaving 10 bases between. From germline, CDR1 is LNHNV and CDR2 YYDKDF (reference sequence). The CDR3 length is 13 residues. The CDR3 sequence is CATSEGWEETQYF. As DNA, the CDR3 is TGTGCCACCAGCGAGGGGTGGGAAGAGACCCAGTACTTC.

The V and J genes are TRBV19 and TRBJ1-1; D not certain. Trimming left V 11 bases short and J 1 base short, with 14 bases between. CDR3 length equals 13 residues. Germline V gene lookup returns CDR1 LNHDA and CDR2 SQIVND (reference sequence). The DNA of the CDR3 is TGTGCCGTCGGACGGAGTCGGAACACTGAAGCTTTCTTT. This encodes CAVGRSRNTEAFF.

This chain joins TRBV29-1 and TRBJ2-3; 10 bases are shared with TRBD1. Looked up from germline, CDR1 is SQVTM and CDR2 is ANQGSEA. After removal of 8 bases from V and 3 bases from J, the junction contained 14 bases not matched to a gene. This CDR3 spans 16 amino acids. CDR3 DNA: TGCAGCCTACAAAACCCGGGACAGGGGATAACAGATACGCAGTATTTT. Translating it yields CSLQNPGQGITDTQYF.

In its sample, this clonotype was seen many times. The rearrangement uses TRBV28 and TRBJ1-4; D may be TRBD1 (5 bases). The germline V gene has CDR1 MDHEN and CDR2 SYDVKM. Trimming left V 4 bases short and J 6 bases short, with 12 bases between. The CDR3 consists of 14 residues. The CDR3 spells CASSSTGRYEKLFF. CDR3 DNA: TGTGCCAGCAGTTCCACGGGACGGTATGAAAAACTGTTTTTT. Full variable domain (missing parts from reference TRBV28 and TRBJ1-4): DVKVTQSSRYLVKRTGEKVFLECVQDMDHENMFWYRQDPGLGLRLIYFSYDVKMKEKGDIPEGYSVSREKKERFSLILESASTNQTSMYLCASSSTGRYEKLFFGSGTQLSVL.

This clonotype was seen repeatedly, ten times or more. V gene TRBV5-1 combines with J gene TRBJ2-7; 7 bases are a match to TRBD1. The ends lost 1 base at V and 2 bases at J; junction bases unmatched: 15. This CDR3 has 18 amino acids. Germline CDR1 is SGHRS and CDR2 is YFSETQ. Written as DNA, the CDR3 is TGCGCCAGCAGCTTGAAGACCGGGACAGAACATGTAACCTACGAGCAGTACTTC. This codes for CASSLKTGTEHVTYEQYF.

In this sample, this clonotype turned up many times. The CDR3 nucleotides read TGTGCCAGCAGTCCCCTAGCAGGGGGCACTAACTATGGCTACACCTTC. Encoded protein: CASSPLAGGTNYGYTF. The chain couples TRBV28 to TRBJ1-2; 8 nucleotides match TRBD1. The CDR3 covers 16 residues. Per the germline V gene, CDR1 is MDHEN and CDR2 is SYDVKM. Trimming took 5 bases from V and 0 from J; bases not matched to a gene: 8.

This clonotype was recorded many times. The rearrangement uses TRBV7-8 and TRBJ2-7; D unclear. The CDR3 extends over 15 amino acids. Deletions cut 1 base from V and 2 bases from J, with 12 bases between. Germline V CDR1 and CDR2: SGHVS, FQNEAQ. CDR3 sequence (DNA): TGTGCCAGCAGCTTAGGCCCAGGCAACGCCTACGAGCAGTACTTC. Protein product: CASSLGPGNAYEQYF.

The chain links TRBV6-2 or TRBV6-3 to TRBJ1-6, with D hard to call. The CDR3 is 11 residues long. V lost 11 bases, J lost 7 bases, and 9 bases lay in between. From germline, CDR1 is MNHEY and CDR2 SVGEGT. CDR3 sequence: CAGGRNSPLHF. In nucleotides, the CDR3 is TGTGCCGGTGGGAGAAATTCACCCCTCCACTTT.

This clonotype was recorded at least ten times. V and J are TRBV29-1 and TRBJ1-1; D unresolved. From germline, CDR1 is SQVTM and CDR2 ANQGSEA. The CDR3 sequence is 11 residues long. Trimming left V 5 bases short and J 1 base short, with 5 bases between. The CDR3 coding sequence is TGCAGCGTTAAGAAGAACACTGAAGCTTTCTTT. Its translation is CSVKKNTEAFF.

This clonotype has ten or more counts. Here the CDR3 reads CASSLGQGKGNTIYF. CDR3 bases: TGCGCCAGCAGCCTTGGACAGGGTAAAGGAAACACCATATATTTT. This chain links TRBV5-1 with TRBJ1-3, with 8 bases that match TRBD1. Losses at the gene ends were 4 bases for V and 4 bases for J; bases not matched to a gene: 7. Germline CDR1 is SGHRS and CDR2 is YFSETQ. The CDR3 is 15 residues long.

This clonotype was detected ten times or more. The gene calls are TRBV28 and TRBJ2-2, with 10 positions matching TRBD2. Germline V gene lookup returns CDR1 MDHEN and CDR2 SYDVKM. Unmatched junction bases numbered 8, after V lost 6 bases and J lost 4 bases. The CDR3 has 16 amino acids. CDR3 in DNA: TGTGCCAGCAGCCTTTCTAGCGGGAGAGTCACCGGGGAGCTGTTTTTT. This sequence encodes CASSLSSGRVTGELFF.

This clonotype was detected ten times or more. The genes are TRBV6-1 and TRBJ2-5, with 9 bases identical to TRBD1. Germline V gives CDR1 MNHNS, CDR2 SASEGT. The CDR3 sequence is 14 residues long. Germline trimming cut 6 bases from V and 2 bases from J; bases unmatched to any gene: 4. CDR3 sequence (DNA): TGTGCCAGCAGGAGGACAGGGGCTCAAGAGACCCAGTACTTC. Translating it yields CASRRTGAQETQYF.

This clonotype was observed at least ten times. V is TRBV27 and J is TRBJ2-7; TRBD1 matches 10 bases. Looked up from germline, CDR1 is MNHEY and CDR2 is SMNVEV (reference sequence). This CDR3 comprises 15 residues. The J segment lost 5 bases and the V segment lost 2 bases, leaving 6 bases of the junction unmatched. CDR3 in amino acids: CASSLPGQGFHEQYF. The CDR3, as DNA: TGTGCCAGCAGTTTACCGGGACAGGGGTTCCACGAGCAGTACTTC.

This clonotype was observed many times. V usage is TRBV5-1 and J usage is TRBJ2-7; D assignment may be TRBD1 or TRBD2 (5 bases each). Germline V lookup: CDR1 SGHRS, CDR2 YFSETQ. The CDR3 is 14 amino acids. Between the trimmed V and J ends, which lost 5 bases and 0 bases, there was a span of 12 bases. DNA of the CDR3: TGCGCCAGCAGAGACCGGGACCTCTCCTACGAGCAGTACTTC. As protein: CASRDRDLSYEQYF.

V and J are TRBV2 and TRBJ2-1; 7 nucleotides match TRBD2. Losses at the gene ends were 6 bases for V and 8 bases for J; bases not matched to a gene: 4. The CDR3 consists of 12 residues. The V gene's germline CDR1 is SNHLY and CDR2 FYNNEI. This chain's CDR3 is CASRVGGYEQFF. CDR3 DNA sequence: TGTGCCAGCAGGGTGGGGGGGTATGAGCAGTTCTTC. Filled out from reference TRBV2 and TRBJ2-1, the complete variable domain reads EPEVTQTPSHQVTQMGQEVILRCVPISNHLYFYWYRQILGQKVEFLVSFYNNEISEKSEIFDDQFSVERPDGSNFTLKIRSTKLEDSAMYFCASRVGGYEQFFGPGTRLTVL.

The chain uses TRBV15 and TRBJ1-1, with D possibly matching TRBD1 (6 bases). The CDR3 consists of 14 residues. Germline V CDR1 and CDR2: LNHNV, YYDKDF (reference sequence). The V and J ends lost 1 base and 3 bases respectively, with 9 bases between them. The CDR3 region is CATSRVNRDTEAFF. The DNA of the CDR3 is TGTGCCACCAGCAGAGTTAACAGGGACACTGAAGCTTTCTTT. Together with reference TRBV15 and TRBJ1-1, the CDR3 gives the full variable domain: DAMVIQNPRYQVTQFGKPVTLSCSQTLNHNVMYWYQQKSSQAPKLLFHYYDKDFNNEADTPDNFQSRRPNTSFCFLDIRSPGLGDTAMYLCATSRVNRDTEAFFGQGTRLTVV.